This T cell receptor (beta chain) was identified in a study of patients and donors after allogeneic stem cell transplantation. Germline loops: CDR1 SGHTA, CDR2 FQGNSA. The CDR3 is 17 residues long. V shed 8 bases and J 7 bases; nucleotides not matched to a gene: 22. TCRdb re-called the RT-PCR reads with MiXCR, one entry per CDR3 protein. The sample records 390,000 or so distinct CDR3 sequences, 15% to 20% being singletons. The rearrangement joins TRBV7-2 to TRBJ1-1; 7 positions match TRBD1. Sequencing was done on a sample of blood, either unsorted or a sorted T cell fraction (not recorded which). The TCR was taken from a human donor who was either an allogeneic HSCT recipient or a stem cell or donor lymphocyte infusion donor (not recorded which). It is not recorded whose cells these are; they may come from a transplant donor. The CDR3 sequence: CASLGGKKVTGWDEAFF. As DNA, the CDR3 is TGTGCCAGCTTAGGCGGGAAGAAGGTGACAGGGTGGGATGAAGCTTTCTTT.